This T cell receptor beta chain was recorded in a study of T cell responses to AZD1222 COVID-19 vaccine. Study outcomes and limitations: Nearly half of spike-specific TCRs reportedly target unmutated variant regions. The donor group comprised mostly white British people and more females; the analysis possibly underestimated clonal diversity. Only a handful of AZD1222 recipients tested seropositive at baseline.

The study pooled second doses at about 4 or about 12 weeks. Method: immunoSEQ multiplex PCR; TCRdb's copy keeps in-frame clones and lacks some. The sample includes tens of thousands of clones, around 85% of them seen just once. Regarding this clone: Its cognate antigen is unknown.

This CDR3 spans 15 amino acids. Trimming removed 6 bases at V and 3 bases at J, with 17 bases between. Germline V gene sequence: CDR1 KGHSH, CDR2 LQKENI. This chain joins TRBV18 and TRBJ1-1; D not certain. This sample comprised peripheral blood, obtained 28 days after the second AZD1222 dose. The sequence came from an adult who received the AZD1222 COVID-19 vaccine. CDR3 sequence (DNA): TGTGCCAGCTCCCCGTCGGAGGGAAGAGACACTGAAGCTTTCTTT. It encodes CASSPSEGRDTEAFF. Using reference TRBV18 and TRBJ1-1 for the parts outside the CDR3, the full variable domain is NAGVMQNPRHLVRRRGQEARLRCSPMKGHSHVYWYRQLPEEGLKFMVYLQKENIIDESGMPKERFSAEFPKEGPSILRIQQVVRGDSAAYFCASSPSEGRDTEAFFGQGTRLTVV.